This paragraph reports one T cell receptor beta chain. Its target is unknown. Sequenced by immunoSEQ multiplex PCR; TCRdb stores in-frame clones only, minus some. The sample comprises tens of thousands of clones, around 85% of which are singletons, and around 1.5% rests with the top ten. Documented time point: week 5, during vaccination. In every dose of vaccine, 300 ug of mutant IDH1 20-mer peptide was given alongside topical imiquimod. Donor diagnoses consisted of new WHO grade 3 or 4 IDH1-mutant, ATRX-lost astrocytomas. This entry belongs to a study of a mutant IDH1 vaccine in newly diagnosed glioma. Germline values: CDR1 SGHAT, CDR2 FQNNGV. V was clipped by 3 bases and J by 2 bases, with 14 bases between them. The CDR3 is 15 amino acids.

This receptor was identified in a man aged 35 to 55 with glioma. The V gene is TRBV11-2, the J gene TRBJ2-7; unclear D gene. The source material was PBMCs, sampled from a glioma patient whose treatment included an IDH1 peptide vaccine. The CDR3 region is CASSFIPDKAYEQYF. The DNA for the CDR3 is TGTGCCAGCAGCTTTATCCCCGACAAGGCCTACGAGCAGTACTTC.